Below, 31 T cell receptor beta chains from the same sample are listed, as sequenced in a study of cytomegalovirus exposure and HLA in healthy donors. The PCR was carried out with 60 Vbeta primers and 13 Jbeta primers. The assay was immunoSEQ multiplex PCR, and TCRdb's table has in-frame clones only and misses some. The sample consists of 150,000 to 200,000 clones, around three quarters of them appearing once. The source material was PBMCs. These receptors all stem from a woman between 40 and 55 years old in good health and CMV-seronegative.

The chain recombines TRBV7-8 with TRBJ2-7; 7 nucleotides line up with TRBD2. CDR1 SGHVS and CDR2 FQNEAQ come from the germline V gene. CDR3 length equals 16 residues. Losses at the gene ends were 3 bases for V and 7 bases for J; bases not matched to a gene: 15. This chain's CDR3 is CASSFPTRGRAGEQYF. In DNA form, the CDR3 reads TGTGCCAGCAGCTTCCCCACCCGGGGGAGGGCCGGTGAGCAGTACTTC.

J is TRBJ1-1 and V is TRBV27; possibly TRBD1 for D (6 bases). Trimming cost V 2 bases and J 5 bases, with 21 bases left between them. The CDR3 length is 17 residues. Germline lookup yields CDR1 MNHEY and CDR2 SMNVEV (reference sequence). In nucleotides, the CDR3 is TGTGCCAGCAGTTTAGAGGGACATGAGGGTGGATGGACTGAAGCTTTCTTT. Translation gives CASSLEGHEGGWTEAFF.

This clone was found a few times. The CDR3 reads CASSVTGQTYGYTF. The CDR3 region has the DNA TGTGCCAGTTCAGTGACTGGACAGACCTATGGCTACACCTTC. The chain carries TRBV19 and TRBJ1-2; D might be TRBD1 (6 bases). The germline V gene has CDR1 LNHDA and CDR2 SQIVND (reference sequence). The length of the CDR3 is 14 residues. Trimming took off 8 bases at V and 4 bases at J, with 17 bases between the two ends.

The V and J genes are TRBV19 and TRBJ1-1; D is possibly TRBD1 (5 bases). V was cut by 0 bases and J by 3 bases, with 5 bases left in between. This CDR3 comprises 13 residues. Germline assignment: CDR1 LNHDA and CDR2 SQIVND (reference sequence). In DNA, the CDR3 is TGTGCCAGTAGTATAGACAGGGACACTGAAGCTTTCTTT. It specifies CASSIDRDTEAFF.

This clone was detected only once. This chain uses TRBV9 with TRBJ2-7, with D possibly being TRBD1 (6 bases). Germline loops: CDR1 SGDLS, CDR2 YYNGEE. This CDR3 has 15 amino acids. The ends were cut back, 2 bases at V and 4 bases at J, with 16 bases in the middle. In DNA, the CDR3 is TGTGCCAGCAGCGTCGGGACACAGGGACCTTACGAGCAGTACTTC. It yields the protein CASSVGTQGPYEQYF.

The sample holds one count of this clone. This chain uses TRBV28 with TRBJ1-4, with D perhaps TRBD1 (5 bases). Trimming cost V 5 bases and J 8 bases, with 15 bases left between them. The germline CDR1 and CDR2 sequences are MDHEN and SYDVKM. The CDR3 covers 14 residues. This chain's CDR3 is CASSVGGREEKLFF. In DNA form, the CDR3 reads TGTGCCAGCAGTGTGGGGGGTCGAGAGGAAAAACTGTTTTTT.

This clone was seen more than once but under ten times. This sequence joins TRBV7-8 and TRBJ1-1, with D perhaps TRBD1 (5 bases). The CDR3 extends over 15 amino acids. The V end lost 5 bases, the J end lost 4 bases, and 17 bases lay between the germline ends. Germline V gene data show CDR1 as SGHVS and CDR2 as FQNEAQ. CDR3 sequence: CASSPAGVRGTEAFF. As DNA, the CDR3 is TGTGCCAGCAGCCCGGCGGGGGTCAGAGGCACTGAAGCTTTCTTT.

The V and J genes are TRBV10-3 and TRBJ2-1, with D maybe TRBD2 (5 bases). Germline V gives CDR1 ENHRY, CDR2 SYGVKD. There are 15 residues in the CDR3. V lost 1 base, J lost 6 bases, and 13 bases lay in between. This CDR3 reads CAISEYGNSGNEQFF. In nucleotides, the CDR3 is TGTGCCATCAGTGAGTACGGGAATTCGGGCAATGAGCAGTTCTTC.

The chain is built from TRBV7-9 and TRBJ2-5, with 9 bases aligning to TRBD2. CDR3 size: 14 residues. Germline trimming cut 5 bases from V and 4 bases from J; bases unmatched to any gene: 5. From germline, CDR1 is SEHNR and CDR2 FQNEAQ (reference sequence). CDR3 sequence reads: CASSPGLARETQYF. Here the CDR3 DNA reads TGTGCCAGCAGCCCGGGACTAGCAAGAGAGACCCAGTACTTC.

V gene TRBV5-1 combines with J gene TRBJ1-1, with D perhaps TRBD1 (6 bases). The CDR3 is 13 amino acids. Trimming left V 4 bases short and J 1 base short, with 8 bases between. The germline V gene encodes CDR1 SGHRS and CDR2 YFSETQ. In DNA, the CDR3 is TGCGCCAGCAGCCCGACAGGGAACACTGAAGCTTTCTTT. Encoded protein: CASSPTGNTEAFF.

The rearrangement joins TRBV5-1 to TRBJ1-5, with 8 bases lining up with TRBD1. V lost 0 bases to trimming and J lost 7 bases; unmatched junction nucleotides: 3. Germline CDR1 and CDR2: SGHRS and YFSETQ. CDR3 length: 14 residues. CDR3 protein: CASSLAGGGQPQHF. DNA for the CDR3: TGCGCCAGCAGCTTGGCAGGGGGCGGACAGCCCCAGCATTTT.

This chain links TRBV6-6 with TRBJ1-1; the D gene is possibly TRBD1 (6 bases). V shed 6 bases and J shed 9 bases, with 11 bases lying between them. Germline V gene data show CDR1 as MNHNY and CDR2 as SVGAGI (reference sequence). CDR3 length: 11 residues. The CDR3 nucleotides read TGTGCCAGCAGCCTACAGGGACAAGCTTTCTTT. Its translation: CASSLQGQAFF.

The gene calls are TRBV25-1 and TRBJ1-2; weak D call: TRBD1 (5 bases). Germline V gene data show CDR1 as MGHDK and CDR2 as SYGVNS. The germline V and J ends were trimmed by 5 bases and 8 bases, with 21 bases remaining between them. The CDR3 runs to 15 residues. The CDR3 bases are TGTGCCAGCAGTAAAAACTCAGGGTACGTCAGAGGCTACACCTTC. Translation: CASSKNSGYVRGYTF.

The V and J genes are TRBV27 and TRBJ2-2, with 14 bases fitting TRBD2. The CDR3 is 16 amino acids. Unmatched junction bases numbered 7, after V lost 3 bases and J lost 10 bases. Germline-derived CDR1 and CDR2 are MNHEY and SMNVEV (reference sequence). The CDR3 DNA reads as TGTGCCAGCAGTTTTAGAGGACTAGCGGGAGGAGAGGAGCTGTTTTTT. It specifies CASSFRGLAGGEELFF.

The chain combines TRBV6-5 with TRBJ2-7; 9 bases are shared with TRBD2. Germline assignment: CDR1 MNHEY and CDR2 SVGAGI. CDR3 length: 14 residues. The V segment lost 4 bases and the J segment 2 bases; nucleotides outside the gene matches: 3. The CDR3 sequence is CASSSSGVTYEQYF. CDR3 coding DNA: TGTGCCAGCAGTTCTAGCGGGGTTACCTACGAGCAGTACTTC.

This sequence joins TRBV27 and TRBJ1-5, with 9 bases fitting TRBD1. J lost 6 bases, V lost 2 bases, and 5 bases had no gene match. CDR1 and CDR2 (germline): MNHEY, SMNVEV (reference sequence). The CDR3 is 15 amino acids. CDR3 in DNA: TGTGCCAGCAGTTTAGCACAGGGGGCCGGTCAGCCCCAGCATTTT. The encoded protein is CASSLAQGAGQPQHF.

This clone was picked up a small number of times. The rearrangement joins TRBV28 to TRBJ2-2, with D possibly matching TRBD2 (7 bases). CDR3 length: 15 residues. The germline CDR1 and CDR2 sequences are MDHEN and SYDVKM. V shed 9 bases and J shed 5 bases, with 19 bases lying between them. CDR3 DNA: TGTGCCAGTCTTGGGTCGGGGGGCCATACCGGGGAGCTGTTTTTT. Encoded protein: CASLGSGGHTGELFF.

The gene calls are TRBV5-6 and TRBJ2-5; 9 nucleotides match TRBD2. Trimming took 4 bases from V and 11 from J; bases not matched to a gene: 12. This CDR3 region has 14 residues. From germline, CDR1 is SGHDT and CDR2 YYEEEE. The DNA of the CDR3 is TGTGCCAGCAGCGGGACTAGCAGTTACGTAGAGCAGTACTTC. This encodes CASSGTSSYVEQYF.

The chain is built from TRBV7-3 and TRBJ2-1; 8 bases are a match to TRBD2. J gave up 7 bases and V 0 bases, and 5 bases lay outside the gene matches. The CDR3 contains 15 residues. Germline V gene lookup returns CDR1 SGHTA and CDR2 FQGTGA. DNA for the CDR3: TGTGCCAGCAGCTTAACCCAAACTAGCGGAAATGAGCAGTTCTTC. Encoded protein: CASSLTQTSGNEQFF.

The V and J genes are TRBV7-9 and TRBJ1-2; 7 nucleotides match TRBD1. CDR3 length: 15 amino acids. Trimming removed 4 bases from V and 1 base from J; junction bases left unmatched: 6. Germline V gene data show CDR1 as SEHNR and CDR2 as FQNEAQ (reference sequence). For the CDR3, the DNA is TGTGCCAGCAGCTCCGGGACAGAAATTAACTATGGCTACACCTTC. Protein: CASSSGTEINYGYTF.

A word on this clone: Other DNA sequences within the sample encode an identical CDR3. This chain links TRBV5-1 with TRBJ1-1; tentative D call: TRBD1 (5 bases). V was trimmed by 4 bases and J by 0 bases, leaving 13 bases between them. The CDR3 runs to 15 residues. The germline gives CDR1 SGHRS, CDR2 YFSETQ. The DNA of the CDR3 is TGCGCCAGCAGCCTTGTGGCAGGGCTGAACACTGAAGCTTTCTTT. This gives the protein CASSLVAGLNTEAFF.

V usage is TRBV30 and J usage is TRBJ2-1; 11 bases match TRBD2. Trimming removed 2 bases from V and 1 base from J; junction bases left unmatched: 10. The CDR3 extends over 18 amino acids. The germline V gene has CDR1 GTSNPN and CDR2 SVGIG (reference sequence). CDR3 protein: CAWSLGTRLAGSYNEQFF. DNA of the CDR3: TGTGCCTGGAGTTTGGGGACTAGACTAGCGGGATCCTACAATGAGCAGTTCTTC. Filled out from reference TRBV30 and TRBJ2-1, the complete variable domain reads SQTIHQWPATLVQPVGSPLSLECTVEGTSNPNLYWYRQAAGRGLQLLFYSVGIGQISSEVPQNLSASRPQDRQFILSSKKLLLSDSGFYLCAWSLGTRLAGSYNEQFFGPGTRLTVL.

The V and J genes are TRBV2 and TRBJ2-7, with 7 nucleotides matching TRBD2. Losses at the gene ends were 8 bases for V and 2 bases for J; bases not matched to a gene: 3. The germline V gene has CDR1 SNHLY and CDR2 FYNNEI. This CDR3 is 12 amino acids long. The CDR3 is CASGRGPYEQYF. CDR3 coding DNA: TGTGCCAGCGGGAGGGGCCCCTACGAGCAGTACTTC.

V gene TRBV27 combines with J gene TRBJ2-1; D gene uncertain. The CDR3 is 14 residues long. Trimming shortened V by 5 bases and J by 5 bases, and 13 bases separated the two germline ends. The germline V gene encodes CDR1 MNHEY and CDR2 SMNVEV (reference sequence). The CDR3 region is CASSLVEENNEQFF. In nucleotides, the CDR3 is TGTGCCAGCAGTCTAGTGGAAGAAAACAATGAGCAGTTCTTC.

This clone was found a few times. The chain links TRBV6-1 to TRBJ2-3; tentative D call: TRBD2 (5 bases). Germline V CDR1 and CDR2: MNHNS, SASEGT. CDR3 length equals 15 residues. Trimming stripped 7 bases from V and 4 bases from J, with 18 bases between. CDR3 bases: TGTGCCAGCACGAGACGGAGCGGTGGGGCAGATACGCAGTATTTT. Encoded protein: CASTRRSGGADTQYF.

This sequence joins TRBV19 and TRBJ1-4; the D gene is possibly TRBD1 (5 bases). The CDR3 runs to 13 residues. The germline CDR1 and CDR2 sequences are LNHDA and SQIVND (reference sequence). V dropped 5 bases and J dropped 7 bases, with 11 bases sitting between them. CDR3 protein: CASSAQGLEKLFF. DNA for the CDR3: TGTGCCAGTAGTGCCCAGGGCCTTGAAAAACTGTTTTTT.

This chain joins TRBV7-2 and TRBJ1-1; D remains ambiguous. Germline V gives CDR1 SGHTA, CDR2 FQGNSA. The CDR3 loop spans 13 amino acids. The ends were cut back, 3 bases at V and 1 base at J, with 6 bases in the middle. CDR3 residues: CASSFRWNTEAFF. CDR3 DNA: TGTGCCAGCAGCTTTCGTTGGAACACTGAAGCTTTCTTT.

The CDR3 bases are TGTGCCTGGACAGGGGATTATGGCTACACCTTC. Its protein product is CAWTGDYGYTF. The chain joins TRBV30 to TRBJ1-2; possibly TRBD1 for D (6 bases). Germline V gene sequence: CDR1 GTSNPN, CDR2 SVGIG (reference sequence). This CDR3 spans 11 amino acids. The V end lost 4 bases, the J end lost 5 bases, and 8 bases lay between the germline ends.

V gene TRBV7-9 combines with J gene TRBJ2-2, with D unresolved. The CDR3 is 12 amino acids. V lost 3 bases, J lost 6 bases, and 5 bases lay in between. Germline V gene data show CDR1 as SEHNR and CDR2 as FQNEAQ (reference sequence). The CDR3 here is CASSLSSGELFF. The CDR3 nucleotides read TGTGCCAGCAGCTTGAGCTCCGGGGAGCTGTTTTTT.

V gene TRBV19 combines with J gene TRBJ2-7; D unresolved. Germline V gives CDR1 LNHDA, CDR2 SQIVND (reference sequence). The CDR3 extends over 13 amino acids. V lost 5 bases, J lost 0 bases, and 8 bases lay in between. CDR3 coding DNA: TGTGCCAGTAGTCGTGCCAGCTCCTACGAGCAGTACTTC. This codes for CASSRASSYEQYF.

This clone has only one observation. The rearrangement joins TRBV30 to TRBJ1-1; D possibly corresponds to TRBD1 (6 bases). Trimming removed 3 bases from V and 1 base from J, with 9 bases in between. There are 13 residues in the CDR3. Germline CDR1 GTSNPN, CDR2 SVGIG (reference sequence). Here the CDR3 reads CAWRAGENTEAFF. CDR3 nucleotide sequence: TGTGCCTGGAGAGCAGGGGAGAACACTGAAGCTTTCTTT.